This TCR beta chain is drawn from a study of follicular helper T cells after annual influenza vaccination. Study overall: Some donors were sampled over the 2013-2014, 2014-2015 and 2015-2016 vaccinations.

About this clone: Its specificity is unknown.

The time point was: 2015-2016 season, 7 days after influenza vaccination. Sorted cTfh were non-naive CD4+CXCR5+PD-1+, either ICOS+CD38+ or ICOS-CD38-. Study results and limitations: ICOS+CD38+ cTfh clonality tracked population frequency, and its change tracked circulating plasmablast change.

The protocol was immunoSEQ multiplex PCR, while the TCRdb copy is restricted to in-frame clones and leaves out a portion. The sample shows 6,000 to 8,000 clones, roughly 84% of them seen only once. Germline-derived CDR1 and CDR2 are MDHEN and SYDVKM. Trimming stripped 3 bases from V and 5 bases from J, with 20 bases between. The CDR3 totals 16 residues. This chain uses TRBV28 with TRBJ2-7; maybe TRBD1 (5 bases). This specimen consisted of CXCR5+ CD38- circulating T follicular helper cells from blood, obtained 7 days after influenza vaccination. Sample subset: circulating Tfh, non-naive CD4+CXCR5+PD-1+ (ICOS+CD38+ or ICOS-CD38-). The receptor was isolated from an adult who received the influenza vaccine. CDR3 coding DNA: TGTGCCAGCAGTTTTACGGTGACCACCGACAGTGACGAGCAGTACTTC. This encodes CASSFTVTTDSDEQYF.